Reported below is one TCR beta chain. Its cognate antigen is unknown. V lost 6 bases to trimming and J lost 0 bases, with 11 bases between them. This CDR3 is 14 amino acids long. Germline V gene sequence: CDR1 SGHTA, CDR2 FQGNSA. This entry belongs to a study of T-cell reconstitution after alpha-beta-depleted transplantation in children. The study's findings and limits: Newly generated T cells supplied most T-cell counts and diversity one year post-transplant. Surviving recipient cells, namely T cells and thymic progenitors, were the source of high day-60 TCRbeta diversity in some patients. Alpha-beta T cells about two months after transplant reportedly derived from several hundred expanded graft clones.

Unique molecular identifiers were used to barcode this TCRbeta library. MiXCR, applied by TCRdb to the PCR reads, yields one record per CDR3 protein. This sample has 800,000 to 1,000,000 distinct CDR3 sequences, with roughly 29% found just once. This TCR derives from a boy under two years old who had a stem cell transplant for SCID, so the T cells may come from the graft donor. The material sequenced was PBMCs, mostly from graft donor cells, taken 360 days after TCRalphabeta/CD19-depleted stem cell transplant. This chain connects TRBV7-2 to TRBJ1-1; tentatively, D is TRBD1 (5 bases). As DNA, the CDR3 is TGTGCCAGCAGTCATATGGGACTGAACACTGAAGCTTTCTTT. It specifies CASSHMGLNTEAFF.